This T cell receptor beta chain was captured by sequencing in a study of siplizumab effects on memory and regulatory T cells. Study results and limitations: For mappable alloreactive CD4+ clones, the mean Treg-derived fraction was about 69% with siplizumab and roughly 25% in controls. Confirmation that proliferating Tregs from siplizumab cultures had suppressive function was not obtained. Proliferating CD4+ or CD8+ clones, roughly 80-95% of them, lacked an assignable naive or memory phenotype.

Notes on this clone: Its cognate antigen is unknown. A junction boundary mismatches the germline segment, possibly from a read error.

The germline V gene has CDR1 SGDLS and CDR2 YYNGEE. This CDR3 spans 13 amino acids. Produced via immunoSEQ multiplex PCR; TCRdb's table is partial and in-frame only. The data hold around 100,000 clones, with approximately 94% observed a single time. Sequenced material: non-Treg CD4+ T cells sorted from blood. The receptor comes from a human donor in good health. This chain uses TRBV9 with TRBJ2-1; 10 bases fit TRBD1. The CDR3 DNA reads TGTGCCAGCAGCGAGGGAGACAGGGGGCTGGGGGTCTTC. It yields the protein CASSEGDRGLGVF.